Listed here are 30 T cell receptor beta chains from one sample, sequenced in a study of OX40 agonist ivuxolimab in advanced cancers. This table comes from immunoSEQ multiplex PCR, and its TCRdb copy is limited to in-frame clones, with some not included. The table has some 80,000 clones, roughly 91% seen once. Sequenced material: CD4+ or CD8+ T cells sorted from blood, taken in a trial of the OX40 agonist ivuxolimab. These receptors all come from an adult with an advanced solid tumor such as melanoma, head and neck, liver or kidney cancer.

The chain combines TRBV10-2 with TRBJ2-5, with D tentatively TRBD2 (5 bases). The germline gives CDR1 WSHSY, CDR2 SAAADI. V was clipped by 3 bases and J by 4 bases, with 21 bases between them. CDR3 length: 17 residues. In DNA, the CDR3 is TGCGCCAGCAGTGACTCCCCTTTTCGGAGGCCACGAGAGACCCAGTACTTC. The encoded protein is CASSDSPFRRPRETQYF.

The chain couples TRBV6-5 to TRBJ1-1; TRBD1 is a possible D gene (6 bases). The V gene's germline CDR1 is MNHEY and CDR2 SVGAGI. The V and J ends lost 0 bases and 1 base respectively, with 9 bases between them. This CDR3 comprises 15 residues. The DNA for the CDR3 is TGTGCCAGCAGTTACTCACAGGGCCCGAACACTGAAGCTTTCTTT. It specifies CASSYSQGPNTEAFF.

J is TRBJ2-3 and V is TRBV19; 7 bases agree with TRBD2. The CDR3 is made up of 13 amino acids. V dropped 5 bases and J dropped 9; count of bases not matched to a gene: 8. Germline loops: CDR1 LNHDA, CDR2 SQIVND (reference sequence). This CDR3 is CASSLGEGGTQYF. In nucleotides, the CDR3 is TGTGCCAGTAGTCTGGGGGAGGGAGGGACGCAGTATTTT. The complete variable domain, with remaining parts taken from reference TRBV19 and TRBJ2-3, reads DGGITQSPKYLFRKEGQNVTLSCEQNLNHDAMYWYRQDPGQGLRLIYYSQIVNDFQKGDIAEGYSVSREKKESFPLTVTSAQKNPTAFYLCASSLGEGGTQYFGPGTRLTVL.

V and J are TRBV28 and TRBJ1-5; D ambiguous. Trimming removed 3 bases from V and 6 bases from J, with 15 bases in between. The CDR3 consists of 15 residues. Germline V gene lookup returns CDR1 MDHEN and CDR2 SYDVKM. CDR3 loop: CASSFLAREGQPQHF. In DNA, the CDR3 is TGTGCCAGCAGTTTTCTAGCGAGGGAGGGTCAGCCCCAGCATTTT.

This clone came up many times. The rearrangement links TRBV29-1 to TRBJ2-2; 15 nucleotides align to TRBD2. Trimming took 6 bases from V and 13 from J; bases not matched to a gene: 9. The length of the CDR3 is 14 residues. In germline, CDR1 is SQVTM, CDR2 ANQGSEA. Here the CDR3 reads CSVRMGTSGGWLFF. Written as DNA, the CDR3 is TGCAGCGTGAGGATGGGGACTAGCGGGGGGTGGCTGTTTTTT.

The chain employs TRBV11-3 and TRBJ2-1; tentatively, D is TRBD2 (6 bases). V lost 3 bases, J lost 0 bases, and 9 bases lay in between. There are 15 residues in the CDR3. CDR1 is SGHNT and CDR2 is YENEEA in the germline V gene. CDR3 amino acids: CASSLGGSSYNEQFF. The CDR3 DNA sequence: TGTGCCAGCAGCTTGGGGGGAAGCTCCTACAATGAGCAGTTCTTC.

The V gene is TRBV5-8, the J gene TRBJ1-2, with 8 bases matching TRBD1. CDR3 size: 14 residues. Germline lookup yields CDR1 SGHTS and CDR2 YDEGEE. V was pared by 4 bases and J by 2 bases, with 4 bases of the junction left unmatched. The CDR3 reads CASSRTGWNYGYTF. The CDR3 DNA follows: TGTGCCAGCAGCCGGACAGGGTGGAACTATGGCTACACCTTC.

The CDR3 here is CASSLRQGVRSGNTIYF. The CDR3 DNA is TGTGCCAGCAGCTTGCGACAGGGTGTAAGATCTGGAAACACCATATATTTT. The rearrangement uses TRBV13 and TRBJ1-3; 7 nucleotides match TRBD1. There are 17 residues in the CDR3. Germline V gene sequence: CDR1 PRHDT, CDR2 FYEKMQ (reference sequence). V lost 3 bases, J lost 1 base, and 9 bases stayed unmatched.

This chain uses TRBV5-4 with TRBJ2-1; 9 positions match TRBD1. The ends lost 4 bases at V and 9 bases at J; junction bases unmatched: 11. The CDR3 is 15 amino acids. The germline V gene encodes CDR1 SGHNT and CDR2 YYREEE (reference sequence). CDR3 sequence (DNA): TGTGCCAGCAGCACGCGCGGGACAGGGTCGGGTGAGCAGTTCTTC. Protein: CASSTRGTGSGEQFF.

This chain joins TRBV27 and TRBJ2-6; D gene uncertain. The CDR3 has 14 residues. The germline CDR1 and CDR2 sequences are MNHEY and SMNVEV (reference sequence). Trimming pared 4 bases from V and 0 bases from J, leaving 4 bases between. For the CDR3, the DNA is TGTGCCAGCAGTTCCCTCTCTGGGGCCAACGTCCTGACTTTC. Its protein is CASSSLSGANVLTF.

V gene TRBV27 combines with J gene TRBJ1-5; the D is unclear. Germline loops: CDR1 MNHEY, CDR2 SMNVEV (reference sequence). Trimming pared 6 bases from V and 3 bases from J, leaving 6 bases between. This CDR3 contains 12 residues. The CDR3 sequence is CASSRSNQPQHF. The DNA of the CDR3 is TGTGCCAGCAGCCGTTCCAATCAGCCCCAGCATTTT.

The gene calls are TRBV6-5 and TRBJ1-2; D is ambiguous. Germline-derived CDR1 and CDR2 are MNHEY and SVGAGI. Trimming cost V 2 bases and J 7 bases, with 14 bases left between them. CDR3 length: 14 amino acids. CDR3 DNA: TGTGCCAGCAGTTACGTTATAGGTCTAAGTGGCTACACCTTC. This translates into CASSYVIGLSGYTF.

This CDR3 reads CASSPRQHTGELFF. The CDR3 region has the DNA TGTGCCAGCTCACCACGACAACACACCGGGGAGCTGTTTTTT. The chain is built from TRBV18 and TRBJ2-2, with D unclear. Germline V gene data show CDR1 as KGHSH and CDR2 as LQKENI. V was cut by 1 base and J by 3 bases, with 6 bases left in between. CDR3 length equals 14 residues.

This clone was counted a single time. The chain carries TRBV28 and TRBJ2-7; TRBD2 might be the D (5 bases). This CDR3 is 13 amino acids long. The V end was cut by 3 bases, the J end by 2 bases, with 8 bases between. The germline gives CDR1 MDHEN, CDR2 SYDVKM. The CDR3 DNA follows: TGTGCCAGCAGTTTCTCCGGGGCCTACGAGCAGTACTTC. This translates into CASSFSGAYEQYF.

The V and J genes are TRBV29-1 and TRBJ1-3; D gene uncertain. The germline gives CDR1 SQVTM, CDR2 ANQGSEA. Trimming shortened V by 4 bases and J by 2 bases, and 9 bases separated the two germline ends. The CDR3 totals 13 residues. The CDR3 loop reads CSVALRPGNTIYF. The CDR3 coding sequence is TGCAGCGTTGCCCTAAGGCCTGGAAACACCATATATTTT.

This sequence joins TRBV11-1 and TRBJ2-2; 12 positions agree with TRBD1. The CDR3 contains 16 residues. CDR1 is SGHAT, CDR2 FQDESV, per germline (reference sequence). The J segment lost 4 bases and the V segment lost 1 base, leaving 1 base of the junction unmatched. CDR3 nucleotide sequence: TGTGCCAGCAGCTTAGGGGACAGGGGGCCCACCGGGGAGCTGTTTTTT. Protein: CASSLGDRGPTGELFF.

The rearrangement joins TRBV6-1 to TRBJ2-7; D gene ambiguous. From germline, CDR1 is MNHNS and CDR2 SASEGT. Trimming pared 0 bases from V and 1 base from J, leaving 10 bases between. The CDR3 totals 15 residues. The CDR3 nucleotides read TGTGCCAGCAGTGAAGCTCCAGTTGTTTCCTACGAGCAGTACTTC. It translates to CASSEAPVVSYEQYF.

This chain connects TRBV5-4 to TRBJ2-5; D might be TRBD1 (6 bases). The CDR3 is 14 amino acids. V was pared by 2 bases and J by 5 bases, with 13 bases between. Germline V gene data show CDR1 as SGHNT and CDR2 as YYREEE (reference sequence). The CDR3 DNA reads TGTGCCAGCAGCTTCGACAGGAGAAGCGAGACCCAGTACTTC. Its protein is CASSFDRRSETQYF.

As for this clone: The sample has other DNA sequences that encode this CDR3 too. V usage is TRBV7-2 and J usage is TRBJ2-3, with 8 bases matching TRBD2. The CDR3 is made up of 16 amino acids. Germline lookup yields CDR1 SGHTA and CDR2 FQGNSA. V shed 5 bases, J shed 3 bases, and the junction held 10 bases outside the gene matches. The CDR3: CASSIGLAGRTDTQYF. The DNA of the CDR3 is TGTGCCAGCAGCATAGGGCTAGCGGGCCGAACAGATACGCAGTATTTT.

This clone was observed a handful of times. The chain couples TRBV6-1 to TRBJ2-7; D is perhaps TRBD1 (5 bases). V was pared by 6 bases and J by 5 bases, with 11 bases between. The CDR3 has 12 residues. The germline CDR1 and CDR2 sequences are MNHNS and SASEGT. The CDR3 loop reads CASRGVGDEQYV. For the CDR3, the DNA is TGTGCCAGCAGAGGAGTAGGGGACGAGCAGTACGTC.

This clone was recorded only once. V is TRBV12-5 and J is TRBJ1-5; D might be TRBD1 (6 bases). The CDR3 has 12 amino acids. CDR1 and CDR2 from the germline V gene are LGHNT and FRNRAP. Trimming shortened V by 5 bases and J by 7 bases, and 9 bases separated the two germline ends. The CDR3 DNA follows: TGTGCTAGTGGTACAGGGAGGCAGCCCCAGCATTTT. This sequence encodes CASGTGRQPQHF.

V and J are TRBV5-1 and TRBJ1-2; tentative D call: TRBD1 (5 bases). CDR1 and CDR2 from the germline V gene are SGHRS and YFSETQ. V dropped 0 bases and J dropped 4 bases, with 19 bases sitting between them. The CDR3 totals 17 residues. CDR3 coding DNA: TGCGCCAGCAGCTTGGGGCAGGCGACTAGACAGCCCTATGGCTACACCTTC. It specifies CASSLGQATRQPYGYTF.

This sequence joins TRBV5-6 and TRBJ2-7; 8 bases map to TRBD1. Germline values: CDR1 SGHDT, CDR2 YYEEEE. Trimming removed 0 bases from V and 6 bases from J; junction bases left unmatched: 5. This CDR3 has 14 residues. This CDR3 is CASSLVAGGGEQYV. The CDR3 nucleotides are TGTGCCAGCAGCTTGGTGGCAGGGGGCGGCGAGCAGTACGTC.

V is TRBV5-1 and J is TRBJ1-1; TRBD1 agrees at 7 bases. The CDR3 runs 20 residues. V was pared by 2 bases and J by 3 bases, with 22 bases of the junction left unmatched. Germline V gene sequence: CDR1 SGHRS, CDR2 YFSETQ. CDR3 amino acids: CASSLDSRNRGGRFDTEAFF. The CDR3 coding sequence is TGCGCCAGCAGCTTAGATTCCCGGAACAGGGGAGGCAGGTTCGACACTGAAGCTTTCTTT.

The DNA of the CDR3 is TGTGCCAGCAGCCCCGGACTAATGGAGTCACAGTATTTT. Translating gives CASSPGLMESQYF. The chain is built from TRBV28 and TRBJ2-3, with a tentative D call TRBD2 (6 bases). CDR3 length equals 13 residues. Looked up from germline, CDR1 is MDHEN and CDR2 is SYDVKM. Trimming cost V 6 bases and J 12 bases, with 19 bases left between them. The whole variable domain, remainder taken from reference TRBV28 and TRBJ2-3, is DVKVTQSSRYLVKRTGEKVFLECVQDMDHENMFWYRQDPGLGLRLIYFSYDVKMKEKGDIPEGYSVSREKKERFSLILESASTNQTSMYLCASSPGLMESQYFGPGTRLTVL.

The CDR3 DNA follows: TGCGCCAGCAGTCACTCGGACAGACTTTATGATGGGGCCAATCAGCCCCAGCATTTT. Translated: CASSHSDRLYDGANQPQHF. The chain combines TRBV23-1 with TRBJ1-5; possibly TRBD1 for D (6 bases). TRBV23-1 qualifies as an ORF whose function is uncertain. The CDR3 is 19 residues long. Trimming shortened V by 3 bases and J by 3 bases, and 24 bases separated the two germline ends.

This clone was found once. The chain is built from TRBV6-1 and TRBJ2-2; D ambiguous. Germline values: CDR1 MNHNS, CDR2 SASEGT. Trimming took 8 bases from V and 3 from J, leaving 10 bases between them. CDR3 size: 13 residues. CDR3 in DNA: TGTGCCAGCTCCATAGACTACACCGGGGAGCTGTTTTTT. Translating gives CASSIDYTGELFF.

V gene TRBV7-2 combines with J gene TRBJ1-5; D remains ambiguous. The V gene lost 3 bases and the J gene lost 6 bases, with 9 bases spanning the gap. CDR1 is SGHTA and CDR2 is FQGNSA in the germline V gene. The CDR3 loop spans 13 amino acids. CDR3: CASSFMALQPQHF. DNA for the CDR3: TGTGCCAGCAGCTTTATGGCCCTTCAGCCCCAGCATTTT.

V is TRBV2 and J is TRBJ2-6; no clear D gene. CDR1 SNHLY and CDR2 FYNNEI come from the germline V gene. V lost 6 bases, J lost 0 bases, and 6 bases lay in between. This CDR3 comprises 14 residues. The CDR3 DNA follows: TGTGCCAGCAGGAAGAGCTCTGGGGCCAACGTCCTGACTTTC. It translates to CASRKSSGANVLTF.

CDR3 residues: CASSSDRGGEKLFF. CDR3 bases: TGTGCCAGCAGCTCCGACAGGGGGGGTGAAAAACTGTTTTTT. This chain joins TRBV11-2 and TRBJ1-4, with TRBD1 identical over 9 bases. The CDR3 is 14 amino acids. J lost 7 bases, V lost 4 bases, and 4 bases had no gene match. Germline V gives CDR1 SGHAT, CDR2 FQNNGV.